These 5 T cell receptor beta chains came from one sample sequenced in a study of OX40 agonist ivuxolimab in advanced cancers. The method was immunoSEQ multiplex PCR; TCRdb's version includes in-frame clones alone and lacks a portion of them. The table records tens of thousands of clones, less than 90% of them present only once. The specimen was CD4+ or CD8+ T cells sorted from blood, collected in a trial of the OX40 agonist ivuxolimab. Receptor source: an adult with an advanced solid tumor such as melanoma, head and neck, liver or kidney cancer.

This clone was recorded a few times. This chain uses TRBV2 with TRBJ1-2, with D unresolved. The CDR3 sequence is 14 residues long. Germline loops: CDR1 SNHLY, CDR2 FYNNEI. V shed 6 bases and J shed 7 bases, with 18 bases lying between them. The CDR3 protein is CASRPADLDRGYTF. In DNA, the CDR3 is TGTGCCAGCAGACCGGCGGACCTGGACCGTGGCTACACCTTC.

This clone appeared a few times. The V gene is TRBV19, the J gene TRBJ1-5; tentatively, D is TRBD1 (5 bases). Deletions cut 5 bases from V and 9 bases from J, with 14 bases between. This CDR3 is built from 13 residues. The germline V gene has CDR1 LNHDA and CDR2 SQIVND (reference sequence). This CDR3 reads CASSAGTDRPQHF. The CDR3, as DNA: TGTGCCAGTAGTGCCGGGACCGATCGGCCCCAGCATTTT.

This clone appeared a few times. The rearrangement uses TRBV6-6 and TRBJ1-2; TRBD1 matches 8 bases. Germline lookup yields CDR1 MNHNY and CDR2 SVGAGI (reference sequence). The CDR3 has 13 amino acids. V dropped 8 bases and J dropped 4; count of bases not matched to a gene: 6. The CDR3 DNA sequence: TGTGCCAGCGCCGACAGGGGCGGCTATGGCTACACCTTC. Its translation is CASADRGGYGYTF.

The chain recombines TRBV30 with TRBJ2-1, with TRBD2 matching 12 bases. Germline V gene data show CDR1 as GTSNPN and CDR2 as SVGIG (reference sequence). CDR3 length equals 15 residues. Losses at the gene ends were 7 bases for V and 3 bases for J; bases not matched to a gene: 7. CDR3 protein: CAFTRLAGVYNEQFF. The DNA for the CDR3 is TGTGCCTTTACAAGACTAGCGGGAGTCTACAATGAGCAGTTCTTC.

V and J are TRBV18 and TRBJ1-2, with 9 bases lining up with TRBD1. Germline CDR1 and CDR2: KGHSH and LQKENI. With V trimmed by 0 bases and J by 5 bases, 7 bases remained unmatched. The CDR3 contains 16 residues. The CDR3 DNA is TGTGCCAGCTCACCACCGTTTGCGGGACAGGGTTATGGCTACACCTTC. This sequence encodes CASSPPFAGQGYGYTF.